This T cell receptor beta chain appears in the sequencing data of a study of read filtering for tumor transcriptome and immune sequencing. Study at large: Mean patient age was approximately 66 years, range about 47 to 85; roughly 18 male, more than 11 female. TCR-mapped reads were about 4 to 10.27 million with IR-seq versus about 85 to 1273 with RNA-seq.

This clonotype was observed at least ten times. This library used around 400 ng RNA and molecular barcoded adaptors spanning alpha/delta and beta/gamma chains. TCRdb fed the reads into MiXCR, producing one record per CDR3 protein. Here the sample spans 55,000 to 60,000 distinct CDR3 sequences, more than 9% being singletons. Sequenced: a population of CD138-negative cells sorted from bone marrow. This clonotype originated in a donor aged 40 or over with multiple myeloma.

CDR3 region: CASSFGQGVSETQYF. CDR3 nucleotides: TGTGCCAGCAGCTTTGGACAGGGAGTATCAGAGACCCAGTACTTC. J is TRBJ2-5 and V is TRBV14; the match to TRBD1 covers 8 bases. V was pared by 5 bases and J by 4 bases, with 9 bases of the junction left unmatched. There are 15 residues in the CDR3. Germline CDR1 reads SGHDN; CDR2 reads FVKESK.